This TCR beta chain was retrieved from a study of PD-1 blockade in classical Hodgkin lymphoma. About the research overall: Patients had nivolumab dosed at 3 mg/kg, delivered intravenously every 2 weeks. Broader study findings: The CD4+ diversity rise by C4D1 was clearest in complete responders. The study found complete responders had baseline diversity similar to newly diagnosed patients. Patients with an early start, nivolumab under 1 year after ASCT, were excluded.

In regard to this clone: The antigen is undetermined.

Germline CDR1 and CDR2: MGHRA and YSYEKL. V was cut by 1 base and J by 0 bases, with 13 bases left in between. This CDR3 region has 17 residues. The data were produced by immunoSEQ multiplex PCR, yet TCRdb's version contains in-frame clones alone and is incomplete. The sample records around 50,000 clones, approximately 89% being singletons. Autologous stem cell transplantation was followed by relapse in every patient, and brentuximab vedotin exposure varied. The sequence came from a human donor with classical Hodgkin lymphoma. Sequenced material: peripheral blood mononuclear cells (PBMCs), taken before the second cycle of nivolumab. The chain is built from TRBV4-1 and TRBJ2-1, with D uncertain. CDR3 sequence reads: CASSQGVDVSSYNEQFF. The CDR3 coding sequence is TGCGCCAGCAGCCAAGGAGTGGACGTTAGCTCCTACAATGAGCAGTTCTTC.